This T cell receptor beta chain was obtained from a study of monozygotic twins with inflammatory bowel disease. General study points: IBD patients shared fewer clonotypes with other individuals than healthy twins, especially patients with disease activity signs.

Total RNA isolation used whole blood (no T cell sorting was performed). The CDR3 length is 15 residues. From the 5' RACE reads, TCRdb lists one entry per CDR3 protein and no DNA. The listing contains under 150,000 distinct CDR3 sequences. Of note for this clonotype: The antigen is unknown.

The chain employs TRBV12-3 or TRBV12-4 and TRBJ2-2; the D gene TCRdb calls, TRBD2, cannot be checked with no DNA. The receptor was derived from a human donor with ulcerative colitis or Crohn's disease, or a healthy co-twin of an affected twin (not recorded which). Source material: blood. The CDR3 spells CASSGTSGFTGELFF.